These 24 T cell receptor beta chains were all obtained from the same sample, sequenced in a study of glioma-infiltrating T cells after dendritic cell vaccination. Assay used: immunoSEQ multiplex PCR; TCRdb lists only in-frame clones, some missing. The sample consists of 30,000 to 40,000 clones, approximately 84% of them appearing once. The sequenced sample was blood, obtained before dendritic cell vaccination. Receptors were obtained from a human donor with glioblastoma.

The genes are TRBV4-3 and TRBJ2-1; D is possibly TRBD2 (5 bases). The ends were cut back, 1 base at V and 3 bases at J, with 13 bases in the middle. This CDR3 region has 16 residues. Germline V gives CDR1 LGHNA, CDR2 YSLEER. DNA for the CDR3: TGCGCCAGCAGCCAAGGAGCGGTCCCCCTCTACAATGAGCAGTTCTTC. The encoded protein is CASSQGAVPLYNEQFF.

This clone has only one observation. Germline and junction disagree at one end, which may indicate a read error. The chain links TRBV7-9 to TRBJ1-2, with 10 bases fitting TRBD1. CDR3 length: 13 residues. CDR1 and CDR2 from the germline V gene are SEHNR and FQNEAQ (reference sequence). CDR3 protein: CASSLGGQGGKSF. The DNA for the CDR3 is TGTGCCAGCAGCTTAGGTGGACAGGGGGGGAAAAGCTTC.

The chain employs TRBV5-6 and TRBJ1-1; D gene ambiguous. This CDR3 has 13 residues. The germline gives CDR1 SGHDT, CDR2 YYEEEE. Trimming removed 0 bases from V and 10 bases from J, with 13 bases in between. In DNA, the CDR3 is TGTGCCAGCAGCTTGGTTCTATTTCGCGGAGCTTTCTTT. This sequence encodes CASSLVLFRGAFF.

The CDR3, as DNA: TGTGCCAGCAGCGCAACCAGGGGATCCTACGAGCAGTACTTC. Protein: CASSATRGSYEQYF. The genes are TRBV5-4 and TRBJ2-7; weak D call: TRBD1 (6 bases). There are 14 residues in the CDR3. Trimming shortened V by 4 bases and J by 1 base, and 12 bases separated the two germline ends. CDR1 is SGHNT, CDR2 YYREEE, per germline (reference sequence).

This chain links TRBV28 with TRBJ2-1; 8 positions agree with TRBD2. Germline V lookup: CDR1 MDHEN, CDR2 SYDVKM. Trimming at V came to 3 bases and at J to 8 bases, leaving 6 bases not matched to a gene. The CDR3 consists of 14 residues. CDR3 sequence reads: CASSLERGGHEQFF. The CDR3 nucleotides are TGTGCCAGCAGTTTGGAACGGGGGGGCCATGAGCAGTTCTTC.

V and J are TRBV2 and TRBJ1-5; D unresolved. This CDR3 is 12 amino acids long. The germline CDR1 and CDR2 sequences are SNHLY and FYNNEI. Trimming stripped 6 bases from V and 3 bases from J, with 6 bases between. CDR3 nucleotide sequence: TGTGCCAGCAGGGGCTACAATCAGCCCCAGCATTTT. Protein product: CASRGYNQPQHF.

V is TRBV2 and J is TRBJ1-1; D call uncertain. Germline values: CDR1 SNHLY, CDR2 FYNNEI. The CDR3 length is 13 residues. Between the trimmed V and J ends, which lost 5 bases and 0 bases, there was a span of 7 bases. The CDR3 nucleotides are TGTGCCAGCAGTCTATATATGAACACTGAAGCTTTCTTT. Translating it yields CASSLYMNTEAFF.

The rearrangement links TRBV5-6 to TRBJ2-7, with TRBD1 matching over 7 bases. With 2 bases clipped from V and 6 bases from J, the junction kept 8 bases outside the gene matches. The CDR3 contains 14 residues. Germline-derived CDR1 and CDR2 are SGHDT and YYEEEE. The CDR3 nucleotides are TGTGCCAGCAGCTTAGGACAGGTTGGGCGCGAGCAGTACTTC. Its translation: CASSLGQVGREQYF.

This clone has more than one count but fewer than ten. One junction end does not reproduce the germline sequence, and a read error may be involved. The rearrangement links TRBV7-2 to TRBJ2-3, with D unresolved. The CDR3 spans 11 residues. The germline V gene has CDR1 SGHTA and CDR2 FQGNSA. In nucleotides, the CDR3 is TGTGGCAGCGAGAGCACAGATACGCAGTATTTT. This gives the protein CGSESTDTQYF.

V gene TRBV11-2 combines with J gene TRBJ2-3; maybe TRBD1 (6 bases). The CDR3 loop spans 15 amino acids. Germline CDR1 SGHAT, CDR2 FQNNGV. V was cut by 5 bases and J by 8 bases, with 20 bases left in between. CDR3 in amino acids: CASSPEGVPGGTQYF. The CDR3 DNA reads TGTGCCAGCAGCCCCGAGGGGGTCCCTGGTGGTACGCAGTATTTT. The complete variable domain, with remaining parts taken from reference TRBV11-2 and TRBJ2-3, reads EAGVAQSPRYKIIEKRQSVAFWCNPISGHATLYWYQQILGQGPKLLIQFQNNGVVDDSQLPKDRFSAERLKGVDSTLKIQPAKLEDSAVYLCASSPEGVPGGTQYFGPGTRLTVL.

CDR3 region: CASSQVGQGTDTQYF. In DNA form, the CDR3 reads TGCGCCAGCAGCCAGGTGGGACAGGGGACAGATACGCAGTATTTT. This sequence joins TRBV5-1 and TRBJ2-3, with 10 positions matching TRBD1. The V segment lost 4 bases and the J segment 3 bases; nucleotides outside the gene matches: 5. In germline, CDR1 is SGHRS, CDR2 YFSETQ. The CDR3 spans 15 residues.

The chain combines TRBV4-1 with TRBJ1-5, with TRBD1 matching over 8 bases. Trimming took 4 bases from V and 6 from J; bases not matched to a gene: 14. The CDR3 is 17 amino acids. CDR1 MGHRA and CDR2 YSYEKL come from the germline V gene. The CDR3 nucleotides read TGCGCCAGCAGCCCCCTGACGGCCACAGGGGGAAGTCAGCCCCAGCATTTT. Translated, it gives CASSPLTATGGSQPQHF.

The chain combines TRBV13 with TRBJ1-6, with TRBD1 identical over 8 bases. V shed 5 bases, J shed 6 bases, and the junction held 6 bases outside the gene matches. Germline V gene lookup returns CDR1 PRHDT and CDR2 FYEKMQ (reference sequence). The CDR3 totals 15 residues. CDR3 sequence (DNA): TGTGCCAGCAGCGCGACAGGGGCCAGTAATTCACCCCTCCACTTT. Protein sequence: CASSATGASNSPLHF.

The V gene is TRBV5-1, the J gene TRBJ2-6; TRBD1 is a possible D gene (5 bases). Germline-derived CDR1 and CDR2 are SGHRS and YFSETQ. CDR3 size: 15 residues. The ends were cut back, 4 bases at V and 2 bases at J, with 10 bases in the middle. The DNA of the CDR3 is TGCGCCAGCAGCGTACAGGTTACTGGGGCCAACGTCCTGACTTTC. Its protein is CASSVQVTGANVLTF.

The rearrangement links TRBV6-5 to TRBJ2-1; D call uncertain. Germline V CDR1 and CDR2: MNHEY, SVGAGI. This CDR3 is built from 13 residues. Trimming pared 8 bases from V and 3 bases from J, leaving 11 bases between. CDR3 residues: CASGAKVYNEQFF. The CDR3 nucleotides read TGTGCCAGCGGAGCAAAAGTCTACAATGAGCAGTTCTTC.

V is TRBV2 and J is TRBJ2-5; TRBD2 might be the D (5 bases). V was pared by 1 base and J by 0 bases, with 6 bases between. The CDR3 is 14 residues long. Germline CDR1 reads SNHLY; CDR2 reads FYNNEI. CDR3 in DNA: TGTGCCAGCAGTGAAGGAGGGCACCAAGAGACCCAGTACTTC. The encoded protein is CASSEGGHQETQYF.

This clone has a single count. The rearrangement uses TRBV15 and TRBJ2-7, with 8 nucleotides matching TRBD1. The CDR3 is 15 amino acids. From germline, CDR1 is LNHNV and CDR2 YYDKDF (reference sequence). V lost 4 bases to trimming and J lost 6 bases; unmatched junction nucleotides: 11. The CDR3 region is CATSKTGQGSLEQYF. Here the CDR3 DNA reads TGTGCCACCAGCAAGACCGGACAGGGTTCACTCGAGCAGTACTTC.

This clone has a single count. The V and J genes are TRBV6-5 and TRBJ2-2; D may be TRBD2 (6 bases). V lost 2 bases and J 5 bases, leaving 12 bases between the germline ends. The CDR3 runs to 15 residues. Germline values: CDR1 MNHEY, CDR2 SVGAGI. The CDR3 nucleotides are TGTGCCAGCAGTTACGGAGGGGCGAGGACCGGGGAGCTGTTTTTT. Translated, it gives CASSYGGARTGELFF.

The chain links TRBV9 to TRBJ2-1, with D possibly being TRBD1 (6 bases). The ends were cut back, 2 bases at V and 6 bases at J, with 15 bases in the middle. Germline CDR1 reads SGDLS; CDR2 reads YYNGEE. CDR3 length: 15 amino acids. CDR3 DNA: TGTGCCAGCAGCGTCGGGACAATTGATCTCAATGAGCAGTTCTTC. As protein: CASSVGTIDLNEQFF.

In this sample, this clone turned up a few times. V gene TRBV6-5 combines with J gene TRBJ2-3; D uncertain. This CDR3 contains 14 residues. Trimming cost V 4 bases and J 4 bases, with 12 bases left between them. From germline, CDR1 is MNHEY and CDR2 SVGAGI. The CDR3 loop reads CASSLHPPPDTQYF. In nucleotides, the CDR3 is TGTGCCAGCAGTTTACACCCACCCCCAGATACGCAGTATTTT.

The chain joins TRBV5-6 to TRBJ1-1, with 9 bases lining up with TRBD1. The CDR3 has 13 amino acids. The V and J ends lost 3 bases and 4 bases, in that order; junction bases with no gene match: 1. The germline CDR1 and CDR2 sequences are SGHDT and YYEEEE. CDR3 protein: CASSWDRATEAFF. In nucleotides, the CDR3 is TGTGCCAGCAGCTGGGACAGGGCCACTGAAGCTTTCTTT.

This chain connects TRBV6-6 to TRBJ2-7, with 7 bases that match TRBD1. This CDR3 has 15 residues. Germline CDR1 reads MNHNY; CDR2 reads SVGAGI (reference sequence). Trimming at V came to 2 bases and at J to 6 bases, leaving 10 bases not matched to a gene. CDR3 protein: CASSYSRTGRGEQYF. The CDR3 nucleotides read TGTGCCAGCAGTTACAGCCGGACAGGAAGGGGCGAGCAGTACTTC.

On this clone: Other nucleotide sequences from this sample produce the same CDR3. This chain uses TRBV4-3 with TRBJ2-7, with 10 nucleotides matching TRBD2. After removal of 0 bases from V and 7 bases from J, the junction contained 6 bases not matched to a gene. Germline lookup yields CDR1 LGHNA and CDR2 YSLEER. The CDR3 has 15 amino acids. The CDR3: CASSQDIAGGREQYF. The CDR3 DNA sequence: TGCGCCAGCAGCCAAGATATAGCGGGGGGCCGTGAGCAGTACTTC.

Only a few counts were recorded for this clone. The gene calls are TRBV7-2 and TRBJ2-5; a weak D match, TRBD1 (5 bases). The DNA end is more similar to TRBJ2-7, so the J call may be wrong. Germline V gene sequence: CDR1 SGHTA, CDR2 FQGNSA. This CDR3 spans 12 amino acids. The DNA for the CDR3 is TGTGCCAGCAGCCTCAGGGTCCACGAGCAGTACTTC. Translated: CASSLRVHEQYF.